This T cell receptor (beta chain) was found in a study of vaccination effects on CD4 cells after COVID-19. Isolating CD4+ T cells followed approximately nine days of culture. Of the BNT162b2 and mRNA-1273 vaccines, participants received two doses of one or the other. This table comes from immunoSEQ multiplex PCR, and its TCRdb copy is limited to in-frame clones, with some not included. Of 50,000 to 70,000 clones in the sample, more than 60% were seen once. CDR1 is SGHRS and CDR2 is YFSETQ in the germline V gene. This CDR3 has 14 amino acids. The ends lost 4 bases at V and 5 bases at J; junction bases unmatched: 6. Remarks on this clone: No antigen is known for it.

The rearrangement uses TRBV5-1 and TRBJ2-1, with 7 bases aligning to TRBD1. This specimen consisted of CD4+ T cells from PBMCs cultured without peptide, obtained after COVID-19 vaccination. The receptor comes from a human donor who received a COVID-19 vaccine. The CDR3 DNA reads TGCGCCAGCAGCCCGCAGACAGGGAACAATGAGCAGTTCTTC. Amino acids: CASSPQTGNNEQFF.